The 5 T cell receptor beta chains given below trace back to one sample, sequenced in a study of monozygotic twins with inflammatory bowel disease. TCRdb re-called the 5' RACE reads, yielding one record per CDR3 amino acid sequence without DNA. Its table records approximately 200,000 distinct CDR3 sequences. The sample taken for sequencing was blood. All receptors derive from a human donor with ulcerative colitis or Crohn's disease, or a healthy co-twin of an affected twin (not recorded which).

The V call is TRBV2, the J call TRBJ1-2; TCRdb selects TRBD1, and the lack of DNA leaves this call unchecked. Germline lookup yields CDR1 SNHLY and CDR2 FYNNEI. This CDR3 has 14 residues. The chain's CDR3 is CASSGWDRDYGYTF.

The V gene is TRBV25-1, the J gene TRBJ2-5; the TCRdb call, TRBD2, lacks DNA for checking. From germline, CDR1 is MGHDK and CDR2 SYGVNS. The CDR3 runs to 13 residues. CDR3 sequence reads: CASAGLAAETQYF.

The V gene is TRBV20-1, the J gene TRBJ2-5; TCRdb reports TRBD2, a call that lacks DNA to check it against. Per the germline V gene, CDR1 is DFQATT and CDR2 is SNEGSKA (reference sequence). This CDR3 is built from 16 residues. CDR3 loop: CSANGLAGATQETQYF.

The chain is built from TRBV29-1 and TRBJ2-5; with no DNA, the TCRdb D assignment of TRBD1 cannot be verified. Germline assignment: CDR1 SQVTM and CDR2 ANQGSEA. The CDR3 is 11 residues long. This CDR3 reads CSGYRGETQYF.

V usage is TRBV7-2 and J usage is TRBJ2-5. The germline gives CDR1 SGHTA, CDR2 FQGNSA. The length of the CDR3 is 13 residues. CDR3 amino acids: CASSLNIIETQYF.